Following are 28 T cell receptor beta chains from one sample sequenced in a study of cytomegalovirus exposure and HLA in healthy donors. 60 Vbeta and 13 Jbeta primers were used in PCR. The repertoire was sequenced with immunoSEQ multiplex PCR; TCRdb's copy has only in-frame clones and lacks some. In the table there are 90,000 to 110,000 clones, roughly an eighth of which are singletons. The sample was PBMCs. These receptors came from a man aged 35 to 55 in good health and CMV-seropositive.

This clone appeared a single time. The chain employs TRBV28 and TRBJ2-7; 9 nucleotides match TRBD2. Germline V CDR1 and CDR2: MDHEN, SYDVKM. With V trimmed by 7 bases and J by 8 bases, 15 bases remained unmatched. The length of the CDR3 is 15 residues. This CDR3 reads CASKYIAGEIGKQYF. The DNA of the CDR3 is TGTGCCAGCAAATATATAGCGGGAGAAATAGGCAAGCAGTACTTC.

This clone was seen a few times. This chain uses TRBV12-5 with TRBJ2-5, with D unresolved. The length of the CDR3 is 15 residues. Germline CDR1 reads LGHNT; CDR2 reads FRNRAP. Trimming removed 0 bases from V and 1 base from J, with 9 bases in between. CDR3 nucleotides: TGTGCTAGTGGTTTGGTTGAATGGGCCCAAGAGACCCAGTACTTC. Translated, it gives CASGLVEWAQETQYF.

The sample holds a few counts of this clone. CDR3 loop: CAWSVEGQGRYNEQFF. The DNA of the CDR3 is TGTGCCTGGAGTGTAGAGGGACAGGGGAGGTACAATGAGCAGTTCTTC. V gene TRBV30 combines with J gene TRBJ2-1, with 10 positions matching TRBD1. V lost 0 bases, J lost 4 bases, and 6 bases stayed unmatched. In germline, CDR1 is GTSNPN, CDR2 SVGIG (reference sequence). This CDR3 is 16 amino acids long.

Notes on this clone: The sample contains more than one DNA sequence encoding this CDR3. V usage is TRBV28 and J usage is TRBJ1-1; 9 positions match TRBD1. V gave up 3 bases and J gave up 0 bases; unmatched junction bases: 11. CDR1 and CDR2 (germline): MDHEN, SYDVKM. CDR3 length: 18 residues. The CDR3 loop reads CASSFEVGTGPVNTEAFF. In DNA, the CDR3 is TGTGCCAGCAGTTTCGAGGTGGGGACAGGGCCCGTGAACACTGAAGCTTTCTTT. The complete variable domain, with remaining parts taken from reference TRBV28 and TRBJ1-1, reads DVKVTQSSRYLVKRTGEKVFLECVQDMDHENMFWYRQDPGLGLRLIYFSYDVKMKEKGDIPEGYSVSREKKERFSLILESASTNQTSMYLCASSFEVGTGPVNTEAFFGQGTRLTVV.

This sequence joins TRBV7-8 and TRBJ2-7, with D tentatively TRBD1 (6 bases). The length of the CDR3 is 15 residues. CDR1 SGHVS and CDR2 FQNEAQ come from the germline V gene. V dropped 1 base and J dropped 2 bases, with 12 bases sitting between them. The CDR3 DNA sequence: TGTGCCAGCAGCTTAGTGGTGACAGGAGCCTACGAGCAGTACTTC. This codes for CASSLVVTGAYEQYF.

This clone came up a few times. V is TRBV2 and J is TRBJ2-5, with D tentatively TRBD2 (5 bases). The germline gives CDR1 SNHLY, CDR2 FYNNEI. The CDR3 covers 13 residues. V shed 6 bases and J shed 2 bases, with 10 bases lying between them. CDR3 sequence: CASSKDFQETQYF. CDR3 nucleotide sequence: TGTGCCAGCAGCAAGGACTTTCAAGAGACCCAGTACTTC.

This clone was seen only a few times. V usage is TRBV5-6 and J usage is TRBJ2-7; 8 bases are a match to TRBD1. The J segment lost 6 bases and the V segment lost 4 bases, leaving 12 bases of the junction unmatched. The CDR3 length is 15 residues. Germline CDR1 SGHDT, CDR2 YYEEEE. The CDR3 here is CASSVDRAYGGEQYF. The CDR3 DNA follows: TGTGCCAGCAGCGTGGACAGGGCGTATGGAGGCGAGCAGTACTTC.

This rearrangement joins TRBV9 to TRBJ2-1; D is perhaps TRBD2 (7 bases). V lost 0 bases and J 7 bases, leaving 14 bases between the germline ends. This CDR3 region has 15 residues. CDR1 is SGDLS, CDR2 YYNGEE, per germline. The CDR3 is CASSVGEGEVNEQFF. The CDR3 coding sequence is TGTGCCAGCAGCGTAGGGGAGGGGGAGGTAAATGAGCAGTTCTTC. The whole variable domain, remainder taken from reference TRBV9 and TRBJ2-1, is DSGVTQTPKHLITATGQRVTLRCSPRSGDLSVYWYQQSLDQGLQFLIQYYNGEERAKGNILERFSAQQFPDLHSELNLSSLELGDSALYFCASSVGEGEVNEQFFGPGTRLTVL.

The rearrangement joins TRBV5-4 to TRBJ1-2; D ambiguous. Trimming stripped 0 bases from V and 4 bases from J, with 10 bases between. Per the germline V gene, CDR1 is SGHNT and CDR2 is YYREEE (reference sequence). The length of the CDR3 is 14 residues. The CDR3 region has the DNA TGTGCCAGCAGCTTGGGGCAGGAAGGCTATGGCTACACCTTC. Protein sequence: CASSLGQEGYGYTF.

V and J are TRBV5-1 and TRBJ2-1; 8 positions match TRBD2. This CDR3 has 14 amino acids. Germline lookup yields CDR1 SGHRS and CDR2 YFSETQ. V dropped 3 bases and J dropped 8; count of bases not matched to a gene: 7. CDR3 coding DNA: TGCGCCAGCAGCTGGGGGGCCGGGGGGGATGAGCAGTTCTTC. Protein sequence: CASSWGAGGDEQFF.

This clone was counted only a few times. This chain connects TRBV29-1 to TRBJ2-5; perhaps TRBD2 as D (5 bases). Germline V CDR1 and CDR2: SQVTM, ANQGSEA. Trimming removed 6 bases from V and 5 bases from J, with 16 bases in between. The CDR3 has 13 residues. CDR3 loop: CSVAKGTGETQYF. The CDR3 DNA reads as TGCAGCGTCGCAAAGGGAACGGGGGAGACCCAGTACTTC.

Regarding this clone: This same CDR3 is encoded by further DNA sequences in the sample. This chain joins TRBV29-1 and TRBJ2-7, with 8 bases lining up with TRBD1. Germline V gene sequence: CDR1 SQVTM, CDR2 ANQGSEA. Trimming took 5 bases from V and 4 from J; bases not matched to a gene: 4. This CDR3 has 12 residues. DNA for the CDR3: TGCAGCGTTAGGACAGGGTCTTACGAGCAGTACTTC. Protein product: CSVRTGSYEQYF.

Remarks on this clone: One end of the junction does not line up with germline, which may come from a read error. The chain couples TRBV11-2 to TRBJ2-7; possibly TRBD2 for D (6 bases). The CDR3 extends over 17 amino acids. Germline values: CDR1 SGHAT, CDR2 FQNNGV. The CDR3 is CASSLEGIGRDAHEQYF. The CDR3 region has the DNA TGTGCCAGCAGCCTAGAGGGGATAGGGCGGGATGCCCACGAGCAGTACTTC.

This chain uses TRBV4-1 with TRBJ2-1; the match to TRBD2 covers 7 bases. This CDR3 spans 17 amino acids. V dropped 3 bases and J dropped 0; count of bases not matched to a gene: 8. Per the germline V gene, CDR1 is MGHRA and CDR2 is YSYEKL. The CDR3 region is CASSQAGGLDSYNEQFF. CDR3 DNA: TGCGCCAGCAGCCAGGCCGGCGGACTAGACTCCTACAATGAGCAGTTCTTC.

This chain connects TRBV15 to TRBJ2-2; D is perhaps TRBD1 (6 bases). Trimming took 3 bases from V and 3 from J, leaving 11 bases between them. Germline V gene sequence: CDR1 LNHNV, CDR2 YYDKDF (reference sequence). The CDR3 sequence is 15 residues long. The CDR3 sequence is CATSRRTVHTGELFF. CDR3 sequence (DNA): TGTGCCACCAGCAGGCGGACAGTCCACACCGGGGAGCTGTTTTTT.

The chain links TRBV7-2 to TRBJ2-2; 13 bases match TRBD2. Germline lookup yields CDR1 SGHTA and CDR2 FQGNSA. With 0 bases clipped from V and 0 bases from J, the junction kept 4 bases outside the gene matches. CDR3 length: 19 amino acids. The CDR3 sequence is CASSLAGLAGTANTGELFF. CDR3 coding DNA: TGTGCCAGCAGCTTAGCGGGACTAGCGGGGACCGCGAACACCGGGGAGCTGTTTTTT. Drawing the rest from reference TRBV7-2 and TRBJ2-2, the complete variable domain is GAGVSQSPSNKVTEKGKDVELRCDPISGHTALYWYRQSLGQGLEFLIYFQGNSAPDKSGLPSDRFSAERTGGSVSTLTIQRTQQEDSAVYLCASSLAGLAGTANTGELFFGEGSRLTVL.

The chain carries TRBV6-5 and TRBJ2-7, with 7 bases that match TRBD1. The germline CDR1 and CDR2 sequences are MNHEY and SVGAGI. V was clipped by 6 bases and J by 5 bases; unmatched bases: 7. The CDR3 has 13 amino acids. This chain's CDR3 is CASSAQTGNEQYF. CDR3 DNA: TGTGCCAGCAGCGCCCAGACAGGGAACGAGCAGTACTTC.

The sample holds a few counts of this clone. The chain uses TRBV9 and TRBJ1-1; TRBD1 might be the D (5 bases). The V end was cut by 3 bases, the J end by 3 bases, with 12 bases between. The length of the CDR3 is 14 residues. Per the germline V gene, CDR1 is SGDLS and CDR2 is YYNGEE. The CDR3 DNA reads as TGTGCCAGCAGCGCGGGTGGAGGGGACACTGAAGCTTTCTTT. This sequence encodes CASSAGGGDTEAFF.

This clone was found a few times. One junction end disagrees with the germline gene, perhaps due to a read error. The chain couples TRBV6-1 to TRBJ1-2; no clear D gene. Per germline, CDR1 MNHNS and CDR2 SASEGT. CDR3 length equals 10 residues. The CDR3 loop reads CASSEWQVFF. The CDR3 coding sequence is TGTGCCAGCAGTGAATGGCAGGTCTTCTTC.

This chain links TRBV6-6 with TRBJ2-7; 7 nucleotides agree with TRBD1. The CDR3 length is 15 residues. Trimming cost V 0 bases and J 6 bases; bases outside gene matches: 8. Germline-derived CDR1 and CDR2 are MNHNY and SVGAGI (reference sequence). In nucleotides, the CDR3 is TGTGCCAGCAGTTACTCGAAGAGGGGGCCCGTCGAGCAGTACTTC. Amino acids: CASSYSKRGPVEQYF.

The table lists this clone with a few counts. The chain is built from TRBV30 and TRBJ2-7, with TRBD2 matching 7 bases. The CDR3 is made up of 15 amino acids. Looked up from germline, CDR1 is GTSNPN and CDR2 is SVGIG (reference sequence). After removal of 0 bases from V and 0 bases from J, the junction contained 5 bases not matched to a gene. As DNA, the CDR3 is TGTGCCTGGAGTGTATCACTAGCGCTCTCCTACGAGCAGTACTTC. It translates to CAWSVSLALSYEQYF.

This clone is termed medium-sized. The sample carries other DNA sequences with the same CDR3. This chain connects TRBV28 to TRBJ2-5; 8 nucleotides match TRBD1. V trimming: 6 bases; J trimming: 4 bases; junction bases outside the gene matches: 7. Per the germline V gene, CDR1 is MDHEN and CDR2 is SYDVKM. This CDR3 spans 14 amino acids. Here the CDR3 reads CASSRGQGRETQYF. CDR3 DNA: TGTGCCAGCAGCCGCGGACAGGGAAGAGAGACCCAGTACTTC.

CDR3 protein: CASSLEVAVSYEQYF. The DNA for the CDR3 is TGCGCCAGCAGCTTGGAGGTGGCGGTCTCCTACGAGCAGTACTTC. V usage is TRBV5-1 and J usage is TRBJ2-7; unclear D gene. The V gene's germline CDR1 is SGHRS and CDR2 YFSETQ. The CDR3 has 15 residues. Trimming left V 0 bases short and J 0 bases short, with 10 bases between.

In its sample, this clone was seen a few times. The chain couples TRBV11-2 to TRBJ2-7; 10 bases align to TRBD2. Trimming took 1 base from V and 4 from J; bases not matched to a gene: 4. CDR3 length: 15 residues. The germline gives CDR1 SGHAT, CDR2 FQNNGV. In DNA form, the CDR3 reads TGTGCCAGCAGCTTAGGAGCGGGAGGGCCTTACGAGCAGTACTTC. Translating gives CASSLGAGGPYEQYF.

This chain connects TRBV14 to TRBJ2-5; 9 bases line up with TRBD2. V shed 3 bases and J 4 bases; nucleotides not matched to a gene: 3. Germline CDR1 and CDR2: SGHDN and FVKESK. CDR3 length: 14 residues. The CDR3 DNA follows: TGTGCCAGCAGCCATGGACTAGCGATAGAGACCCAGTACTTC. Protein: CASSHGLAIETQYF.

This chain joins TRBV9 and TRBJ1-2, with unresolved D. CDR1 SGDLS and CDR2 YYNGEE come from the germline V gene. The germline V and J ends were trimmed by 0 bases and 4 bases, with 10 bases remaining between them. CDR3 length: 14 residues. The DNA of the CDR3 is TGTGCCAGCAGCGTAGCTTCAGGAACCTATGGCTACACCTTC. Its protein product is CASSVASGTYGYTF. Full variable domain (remainder filled in from reference TRBV9 and TRBJ1-2): DSGVTQTPKHLITATGQRVTLRCSPRSGDLSVYWYQQSLDQGLQFLIQYYNGEERAKGNILERFSAQQFPDLHSELNLSSLELGDSALYFCASSVASGTYGYTFGSGTRLTVV.

The chain joins TRBV7-9 to TRBJ1-6; a weak D match, TRBD1 (6 bases). With 2 bases removed from V and 7 bases from J, the gap between germline ends came to 12 bases. The CDR3 spans 15 residues. Germline CDR1 reads SEHNR; CDR2 reads FQNEAQ (reference sequence). CDR3 nucleotide sequence: TGTGCCAGCAGCTTACTAGGGGGGGAGAATTCACCCCTCCACTTT. It specifies CASSLLGGENSPLHF.

CDR3 in amino acids: CASMLTSGYNEQFF. In DNA form, the CDR3 reads TGCGCCAGCATGTTGACTAGCGGCTACAATGAGCAGTTCTTC. V gene TRBV5-1 combines with J gene TRBJ2-1; 9 positions match TRBD2. The CDR3 consists of 14 residues. Germline trimming cut 6 bases from V and 3 bases from J; bases unmatched to any gene: 4. The germline V gene has CDR1 SGHRS and CDR2 YFSETQ.